This TCR beta chain was captured in a study of tumor-infiltrating lymphocytes in primary liver carcinoma. Notes on the study in general: The study found a significantly higher top-250-clone fraction in tumors than in blood (p = 0.039).

Trimming cost V 7 bases and J 5 bases, with 21 bases left between them. This CDR3 is 15 amino acids long. For blood RNA, unsorted whole blood served as the source, and germline DNA was extracted too. Synthesis of TCR beta cDNA was carried out from approximately 470 ng total RNA with a constant-region primer. Three rounds of nested multiplex PCR with slightly modified ARM-PCR produced TCR beta libraries. Two initial PCR rounds of roughly 10 cycles each paired TRBV1-TRBV30 forward primers with a C-beta reverse primer. TCRdb processed the multiplex PCR reads anew with MiXCR; each CDR3 protein has one entry. This table has about 350,000 distinct CDR3 sequences, roughly two thirds appearing once. Worth noting for this clonotype: Its antigen remains unidentified. A read error may be the cause here, since a much bigger clone is one base away.

The sequence was collected from a man between 35 and 55 years old with primary liver carcinoma and hepatitis B virus infection. The sequencing input was peripheral blood. The rearrangement links TRBV12-3 or TRBV12-4 to TRBJ2-7; no reliable D call. CDR3 sequence: CASIPASRVGHEQYF. Here the CDR3 DNA reads TGTGCCAGCATCCCAGCGTCCCGCGTCGGGCACGAGCAGTACTTC.